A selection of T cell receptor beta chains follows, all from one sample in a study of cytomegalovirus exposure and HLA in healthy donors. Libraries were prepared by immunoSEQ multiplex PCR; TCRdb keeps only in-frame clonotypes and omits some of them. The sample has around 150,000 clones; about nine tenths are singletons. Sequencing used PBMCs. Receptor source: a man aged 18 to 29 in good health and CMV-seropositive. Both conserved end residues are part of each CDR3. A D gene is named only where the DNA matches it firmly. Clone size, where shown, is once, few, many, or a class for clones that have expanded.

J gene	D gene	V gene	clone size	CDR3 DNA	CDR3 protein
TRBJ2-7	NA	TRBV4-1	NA	TGCGCCAGCAGCCAAGACCCCGAAGGAGTCGAGCAGTACTTC	CASSQDPEGVEQYF
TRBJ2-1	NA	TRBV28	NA	TGTGCCAGCAGTGACGGGACTCTCAATGAGCAGTTCTTC	CASSDGTLNEQFF
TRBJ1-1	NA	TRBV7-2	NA	TGTGCCAGCAGCCCTGGACCTAGCAACACTGAAGCTTTCTTT	CASSPGPSNTEAFF
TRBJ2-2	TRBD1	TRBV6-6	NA	TGTGCCAGCAACCGGCAGACAGGGGCGAACACCGGGGAGCTGTTTTTT	CASNRQTGANTGELFF
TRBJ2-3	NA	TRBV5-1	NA	TGCGCCAGCAGCCCGCTTGTTAGGAGTGGCACAGATACGCAGTATTTT	CASSPLVRSGTDTQYF
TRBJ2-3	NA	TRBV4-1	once	TGCGCCAGCAGCCAAGTCAATTGGCGGGATACGCAGTATTTT	CASSQVNWRDTQYF
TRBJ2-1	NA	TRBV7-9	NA	TGTGCCAGCAGCTTAAGACCACCTGCGTTGGGAGCCCCCTACAATGAGCAGTTCTTC	CASSLRPPALGAPYNEQFF
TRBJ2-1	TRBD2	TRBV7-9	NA	TGTGCCAGCAGCTCGGGTAGCGGGAGAGACAATGAGCAGTTCTTC	CASSSGSGRDNEQFF
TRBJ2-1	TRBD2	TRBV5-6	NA	TGTGCCAGCAGCTCGTGGACTAGCGGGAGGTACAATGAGCAGTTCTTC	CASSSWTSGRYNEQFF
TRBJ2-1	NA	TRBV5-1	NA	TGCGCCAGCAGCCGGGGGACGACAGGGAGCTCCTACAATGAGCAGTTCTTC	CASSRGTTGSSYNEQFF
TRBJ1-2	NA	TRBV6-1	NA	TGTGCCATCGAGGGATGGGAGAACTATGGCTACACCTTC	CAIEGWENYGYTF
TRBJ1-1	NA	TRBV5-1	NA	TGCGCCAGCAGCTTGGAGGGGCGCACTGAAGCTTTCTTT	CASSLEGRTEAFF
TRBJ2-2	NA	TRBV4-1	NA	TGCGCCAGCAGTGGAGCAGCGAACACCGGGGAGCTGTTTTTT	CASSGAANTGELFF
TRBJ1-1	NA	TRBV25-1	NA	TGTGCCAGCAGTGTAACCGGGATATACACTGAAGCTTTCTTT	CASSVTGIYTEAFF
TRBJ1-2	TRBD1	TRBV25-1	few	TGTGCCAGCAGTACAGGGGCCTATGGCTACACCTTC	CASSTGAYGYTF
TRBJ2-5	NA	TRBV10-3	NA	TGTGCCATCAGGCGTGACACCGCGATGAAAGAGACCCAGTACTTC	CAIRRDTAMKETQYF
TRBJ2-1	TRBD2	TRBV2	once	TGTGCCAGCAGTGACTGGGCTAGCGGGTACTCCTACAATGAGCAGTTCTTC	CASSDWASGYSYNEQFF
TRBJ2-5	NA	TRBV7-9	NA	TGTGCCAGCAGCCTTCAAGAGACCCAGTACTTC	CASSLQETQYF
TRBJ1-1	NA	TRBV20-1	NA	TGCAGTGCTAGAGGAGACAGTGAAGCTTTCTTT	CSARGDSEAFF
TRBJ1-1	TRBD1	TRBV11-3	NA	TGTGCCAGCAGCTTAAGAGGGGACAGGGTAAACACTGAAGCTTTCTTT	CASSLRGDRVNTEAFF
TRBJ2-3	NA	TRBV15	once	TGTGCCACCGGTCAGCTAGCGCACACAGATACGCAGTATTTT	CATGQLAHTDTQYF
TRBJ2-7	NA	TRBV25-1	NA	TGTGCCAGCCAGGGGCTCCGAGCGACCTACGAGCAGTACTTC	CASQGLRATYEQYF
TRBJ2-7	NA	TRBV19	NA	TGTGCCAGTAGTATTGGACTGTCCTACGAGCAGTACTTC	CASSIGLSYEQYF
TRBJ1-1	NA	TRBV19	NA	TGTGCCAGTAGAAACTCAGGGGTGGGTACTGAAGCTTTCTTT	CASRNSGVGTEAFF
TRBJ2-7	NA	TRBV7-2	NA	TGTGCCAGCAGCCCCGGACTAAGCTCCTACGAGCAGTACTTC	CASSPGLSSYEQYF
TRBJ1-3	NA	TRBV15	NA	TGTGCCACCAGCAGTCGACCATTTTCCCGGGAGCCCTCTGGAAACACCATATATTTT	CATSSRPFSREPSGNTIYF
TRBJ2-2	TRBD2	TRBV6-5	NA	TGTGCCAGCATGAGCGGGACGAACACCGGGGAGCTGTTTTTT	CASMSGTNTGELFF
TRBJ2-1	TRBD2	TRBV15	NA	TGTGCCACCAGCAGAGATCTATCGGGAGGGGGCAATGAGCAGTTCTTC	CATSRDLSGGGNEQFF
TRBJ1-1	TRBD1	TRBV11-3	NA	TGTGCCAGCAGGTCCGGGACAGGGTTCACTGAAGCTTTCTTT	CASRSGTGFTEAFF
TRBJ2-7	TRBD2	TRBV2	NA	TGTGCCAGCAGTCAGCTAGCGGTAAGCTCCTACGAGCAGTACTTC	CASSQLAVSSYEQYF
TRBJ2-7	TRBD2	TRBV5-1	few	TGCGCCAGCGGCGGGGGCTACGAGCAGTACTTC	CASGGGYEQYF
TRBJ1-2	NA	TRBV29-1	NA	TGCAGCGTTGAGACCACAGGGAACAACTATGGCTACACCTTC	CSVETTGNNYGYTF
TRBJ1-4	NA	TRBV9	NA	TGTGCCAGCAGCATGTCGGGGGTCGGGGGAGAAAAACTGTTTTTT	CASSMSGVGGEKLFF
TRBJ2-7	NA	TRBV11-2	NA	TGTGCCAGCAGCTCAATTAAACGGACACATATCTACGAGCAGTACTTC	CASSSIKRTHIYEQYF
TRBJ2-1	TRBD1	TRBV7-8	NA	TGTGCCAGCAGCCAAGGCCGGCCTTGGACAGGGGCCTTACGGAATGAGCAGTTCTTC	CASSQGRPWTGALRNEQFF
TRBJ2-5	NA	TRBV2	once	TGTGCCAGCGTGGAACAAGGGCCGGGGGAGACCCAGTACTTC	CASVEQGPGETQYF
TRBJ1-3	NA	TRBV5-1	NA	TGCGCCAGCAGCTCTGACACTTTCTCTGGAAACACCATATATTTT	CASSSDTFSGNTIYF
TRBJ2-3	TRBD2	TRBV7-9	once	TGTGCCAGCAGCCTAGGGACTAGCGGGAGGTCAGATACGCAGTATTTT	CASSLGTSGRSDTQYF
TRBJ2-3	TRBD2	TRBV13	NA	TGTGCCAGCAGCCAAAGCGGGAGCCCACAGGGAGATACGCAGTATTTT	CASSQSGSPQGDTQYF
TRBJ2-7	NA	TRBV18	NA	TGTGCCAGCTCACCCGGGTCCGGAGAGCAGTACTTC	CASSPGSGEQYF
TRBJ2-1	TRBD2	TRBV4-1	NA	TGCGCCAGCAGCCAAGACACCGCAGACTTCCTAGCGGGATACAATGAGCAGTTCTTC	CASSQDTADFLAGYNEQFF
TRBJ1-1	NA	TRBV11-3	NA	TGTGCCAGCAGCATACGGGATCGGGGAAGTACTGAAGCTTTCTTT	CASSIRDRGSTEAFF
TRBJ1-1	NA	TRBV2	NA	TGTGCCAGCAGAGACGGGATGAACACTGAAGCTTTCTTT	CASRDGMNTEAFF
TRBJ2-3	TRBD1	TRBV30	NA	TGTGCCTGGAGTGGGGATGCGGACAGGGGGCACGACGGGAGGGCCAGCACAGATACGCAGTATTTT	CAWSGDADRGHDGRASTDTQYF
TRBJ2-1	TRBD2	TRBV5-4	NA	TGTGCCAGCAGTTCACCGGGACTAGGAGGTAACAATGAGCAGTTCTTC	CASSSPGLGGNNEQFF
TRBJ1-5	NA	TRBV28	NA	TGTGCCAGCAGCCCGGGAGGTAGCAATCAGCCCCAGCATTTT	CASSPGGSNQPQHF
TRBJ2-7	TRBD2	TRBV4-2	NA	TGTGCCAGCAGCCAAGACCCCAGCGGGAGGGCACACGAGCAGTACTTC	CASSQDPSGRAHEQYF
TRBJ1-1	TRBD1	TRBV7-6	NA	TGTGCCAGCAGCTCCCGACAGGGGGACGAAGCTTTCTTT	CASSSRQGDEAFF
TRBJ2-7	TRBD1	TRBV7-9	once	TGTGCCAGCAGCCCCAAACCTACAGGGGGACACGAGCAGTACTTC	CASSPKPTGGHEQYF
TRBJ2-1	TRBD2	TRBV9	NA	TGTGCCAGCAGCGGACCGACTAGCGGGAGGGCCTCCAATGAGCAGTTCTTC	CASSGPTSGRASNEQFF
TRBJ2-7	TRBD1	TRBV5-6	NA	TGTGCCAGCAGCCATACCTGGACAGGGGGCGTTTACGAGCAGTACTTC	CASSHTWTGGVYEQYF
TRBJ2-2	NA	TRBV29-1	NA	TGCAGCGTTGAAGAGGCAGGGGACACCGGGGAGCTGTTTTTT	CSVEEAGDTGELFF
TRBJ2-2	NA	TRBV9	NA	TGTGCCAGCAGCGTGCGTACGAACACCGGGGAGCTGTTTTTT	CASSVRTNTGELFF
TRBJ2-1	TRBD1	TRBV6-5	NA	TGTGCCAGCAATCACCGGGACAGGGGCTACAATGAGCAGTTCTTC	CASNHRDRGYNEQFF
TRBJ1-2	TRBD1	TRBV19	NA	TGTGCCAGTAGAGCCACAAGGGGGCAAGGGCGGTATGGCTACACCTTC	CASRATRGQGRYGYTF